These T cell receptor beta chains were read from a single sample in a study of T cells expressing NK-cell markers. TCRdb reprocessed the 5' RACE reads, with one entry per CDR3 protein and no DNA. This listing includes 350,000 to 400,000 distinct CDR3 sequences. Sample: blood T cells: a sorted CD56 or NKG2C T cell subset, CD4+ or CD8+ T cells, or bulk PBMC T cells (not recorded which). The receptors were sampled from a woman between 45 and 65 years old in good health. Both conserved end residues are part of each CDR3.

TRBJ2-3	TRBV10-3	CAISETNPDFSITDTQYF
TRBJ2-2	TRBV12-3/TRBV12-4	CASSYADRGTGELFF
TRBJ2-5	TRBV6-5	CASSLGVGKETQYF
TRBJ1-1	TRBV12-3/TRBV12-4	CASSPRRYTEAFF
TRBJ2-1	TRBV3-1	CASSHLAGGSHEQFF
TRBJ2-1	TRBV12-3/TRBV12-4	CACSHKAGGSYNEQFF
TRBJ2-3	TRBV10-2	CASSESSRGTDTQYF
TRBJ2-1	TRBV7-3	CASSLTGDSYNEQFF
TRBJ2-1	TRBV5-1	CASSYPGPSSYNEQFF
TRBJ1-5	TRBV12-3/TRBV12-4	CASSDRAAQHF
TRBJ1-1	TRBV6-5	CASSYSIPGGARDTEAFF
TRBJ2-3	TRBV12-3/TRBV12-4	CASGRDRRADTQYF
TRBJ2-4	TRBV18	CASSPILEADKNIQYF
TRBJ2-7	TRBV7-9	CASSLPGAASGEQYF
TRBJ1-1	TRBV29-1	CSVPEVGLDAFF
TRBJ2-5	TRBV6-1	CASRAASRETQYF
TRBJ2-1	TRBV29-1	CSATSGISYNEQFF
TRBJ1-1	TRBV5-5	CASSPDLWNTEAFF
TRBJ2-1	TRBV5-1	CASRPGLFSYNEQFF
TRBJ2-5	TRBV7-9	CASSDRRAYQETQYF
TRBJ2-3	TRBV27	CASSHLSSDTQYF
TRBJ2-1	TRBV20-1	CSARDSASHEQFF